This is a list of T cell receptor beta chains from one sample in a study of response to subunit inactivated influenza vaccine. TCRdb redid the calling of the RT-PCR reads with MiXCR, one entry per CDR3 protein. In the table there are a few hundred thousand distinct CDR3 sequences, roughly a fifth of which are singletons. The starting material was PBMCs from blood, obtained roughly 20 months after vaccination. All receptors derive from a man aged 50-75 years who received an inactivated influenza vaccine. Each CDR3 is given with its conserved first and last residue. A D gene is named only where the DNA matches it firmly. The size field is filled for only some rows; it gives once, few, many or a size class.

clone size: few; J gene: TRBJ1-6; D gene: .; V gene: TRBV27; CDR3 DNA: TGTGCCAGCAGTTTGTTGGGGGGTGATTCACCCCTCCACTTT; CDR3 protein: CASSLLGGDSPLHF
clone size: .; J gene: TRBJ2-7; D gene: TRBD2; V gene: TRBV29-1; CDR3 DNA: TGCAGCGTTACAACCGGGAGGGGGAGTTGGCAGTACTTC; CDR3 protein: CSVTTGRGSWQYF
clone size: medium-sized; J gene: TRBJ1-2; D gene: TRBD1; V gene: TRBV5-1; CDR3 DNA: TGCGCCAGCAGCTTGGGGGCGACAGGGTCTGGCTACACCTTC; CDR3 protein: CASSLGATGSGYTF
clone size: .; J gene: TRBJ1-2; D gene: .; V gene: TRBV18; CDR3 DNA: TGTGCCAGCTCTCCATCACAGGGTACTAGGGGCTACACCTTC; CDR3 protein: CASSPSQGTRGYTF
clone size: .; J gene: TRBJ2-1; D gene: TRBD1; V gene: TRBV9; CDR3 DNA: TGTGCCAGCAGCCCCACAGGGGGAGCAGGTGATTCGCAGTTCTTC; CDR3 protein: CASSPTGGAGDSQFF
clone size: .; J gene: TRBJ2-1; D gene: .; V gene: TRBV7-3; CDR3 DNA: TGTGCCAGCAGCCTTGATGGGCGCCATGAGCAGTTCTTC; CDR3 protein: CASSLDGRHEQFF
clone size: .; J gene: TRBJ1-5; D gene: TRBD1; V gene: TRBV20-1; CDR3 DNA: TGCAGTGCTAAAAGACAGGGCCTCTCTAATCAGCCCCAGCATTTT; CDR3 protein: CSAKRQGLSNQPQHF
clone size: .; J gene: TRBJ1-6; D gene: TRBD1; V gene: TRBV20-1; CDR3 DNA: TGCAGTGCTAGCGGCCCCAGGGGGGTATCACCCCTCCACTTT; CDR3 protein: CSASGPRGVSPLHF
clone size: .; J gene: TRBJ1-3; D gene: TRBD1; V gene: TRBV28; CDR3 DNA: TGTGCCAGCACTGGACAGGGGAGAAACACCATATATTTT; CDR3 protein: CASTGQGRNTIYF
clone size: .; J gene: TRBJ2-7; D gene: TRBD1; V gene: TRBV20-1; CDR3 DNA: TGCAGTGCTAGACCAGAGACAGGGTCCGAGCAGTACTTC; CDR3 protein: CSARPETGSEQYF
clone size: few; J gene: TRBJ1-5; D gene: TRBD1; V gene: TRBV28; CDR3 DNA: TGTGCCAGCACCCCGTCAGGGGGCGGCGGTCAGCCCCAGCATTTT; CDR3 protein: CASTPSGGGGQPQHF
clone size: .; J gene: TRBJ2-7; D gene: .; V gene: TRBV7-9; CDR3 DNA: TGTGCCAGCAGCTTAATGGACGACGAGCAGTACTTC; CDR3 protein: CASSLMDDEQYF
clone size: few; J gene: TRBJ1-6; D gene: .; V gene: TRBV12-3/TRBV12-4; CDR3 DNA: TGTGCCAGCAGTCAAGGGAGTTCACCCCTCCACTTT; CDR3 protein: CASSQGSSPLHF
clone size: few; J gene: TRBJ2-2; D gene: .; V gene: TRBV6-5; CDR3 DNA: TGTGCCAGCAGTTACTCGAGGGGTTCCGGGGAGCTGTTTTTT; CDR3 protein: CASSYSRGSGELFF
clone size: few; J gene: TRBJ2-1; D gene: .; V gene: TRBV10-3; CDR3 DNA: TGTGCCATCAGTGAGTCTAATTACAATGAGCAGTTCTTC; CDR3 protein: CAISESNYNEQFF
clone size: few; J gene: TRBJ1-6; D gene: .; V gene: TRBV14; CDR3 DNA: TGTGCCAGCAGCCAACTGCAGGGAGGTCGGTCACCCCTCCACTTT; CDR3 protein: CASSQLQGGRSPLHF
clone size: few; J gene: TRBJ2-3; D gene: TRBD2; V gene: TRBV28; CDR3 DNA: TGTGCCAGCATACTAGCGGGAGGGCATACGCAGTATTTT; CDR3 protein: CASILAGGHTQYF